This T cell receptor (beta chain) was recorded in a study of T cells in tuberculosis. Deletions cut 2 bases from V and 1 base from J, with 15 bases between. The germline V gene has CDR1 SGHDT and CDR2 YYEEEE. This CDR3 region has 16 residues. Produced via immunoSEQ multiplex PCR; TCRdb's table is partial and in-frame only. The sample includes about 20,000 clones, roughly nine tenths seen only once; the top ten take approximately 14%. The receptor was derived from a donor between 5 and 29 years old with latent tuberculosis or without tuberculosis infection. Material for sequencing was PBMCs. J is TRBJ1-2 and V is TRBV5-6, with a weak D call TRBD1 (5 bases). The CDR3 loop reads CASSFPPLDSNYGYTF. The DNA for the CDR3 is TGTGCCAGCAGCTTCCCGCCATTAGACAGTAACTATGGCTACACCTTC.